The 10 T cell receptor beta chains listed next were all sequenced from one sample in a study of blood T cell repertoires in COVID-19. Some clones are missing from TCRdb's copy, which holds only in-frame ones; the method was immunoSEQ multiplex PCR. The table has under 350,000 clones, about nine tenths seen once. The sequencing input was PBMCs or T cells enriched from blood (not recorded which). Receptors were obtained from a man aged 60 to 69 who had recovered from COVID-19.

This chain joins TRBV18 and TRBJ1-2; D uncertain. This CDR3 comprises 15 residues. The germline V gene encodes CDR1 KGHSH and CDR2 LQKENI. The V end lost 3 bases, the J end lost 4 bases, and 15 bases lay between the germline ends. The CDR3 DNA sequence: TGTGCCAGCTCACCGACCTTAGACAAGATCTATGGCTACACCTTC. It is translated as CASSPTLDKIYGYTF.

The chain couples TRBV6-5 to TRBJ1-5; D gene ambiguous. V shed 6 bases and J shed 0 bases, with 12 bases lying between them. CDR1 is MNHEY, CDR2 SVGAGI, per germline. This CDR3 contains 15 residues. The CDR3 nucleotides read TGTGCCAGCAGCCCGTGGCAGTATAGCAATCAGCCCCAGCATTTT. Translated, it gives CASSPWQYSNQPQHF.

The V and J genes are TRBV2 and TRBJ2-7; TRBD2 agrees at 9 bases. V lost 6 bases, J lost 3 bases, and 9 bases stayed unmatched. The CDR3 has 15 amino acids. CDR1 and CDR2 (germline): SNHLY, FYNNEI. Here the CDR3 DNA reads TGTGCCAGCAGCGCCGGGACTAGCTTTCTCTACGAGCAGTACTTC. Translating it yields CASSAGTSFLYEQYF.

V and J are TRBV24-1 and TRBJ1-5; the D gene is possibly TRBD1 (6 bases). The V gene lost 5 bases and the J gene lost 3 bases, with 16 bases spanning the gap. The CDR3 is 16 residues long. CDR1 and CDR2 (germline): KGHDR, SFDVKD. The CDR3: CATSGIQGPNNQPQHF. In DNA form, the CDR3 reads TGTGCCACCAGTGGCATACAGGGCCCTAACAATCAGCCCCAGCATTTT.

The chain has TRBV27 and TRBJ2-2; D possibly corresponds to TRBD1 (5 bases). The CDR3 is 14 amino acids. V shed 3 bases and J shed 4 bases, with 9 bases lying between them. CDR1 is MNHEY, CDR2 SMNVEV, per germline (reference sequence). The CDR3 spells CASSFQGATGELFF. DNA of the CDR3: TGTGCCAGCAGTTTCCAGGGTGCCACCGGGGAGCTGTTTTTT.

In the case of this clone: Without the conserved terminal phenylalanine or tryptophan, this CDR3 likely stems from a read error. No DNA is shown, since the ends of the CDR3 on it are uncertain; the CDR3 is the one TCRdb lists. This sequence joins TRBV6-5 and TRBJ2-7; TRBD2, the table's D call, lacks a check against the DNA. The CDR3 sequence runs 10 residues, both termini included. Germline CDR1 MNHEY, CDR2 SVGAGI. CDR3 region: CASGTSGYRL.

V gene TRBV5-5 combines with J gene TRBJ2-2, with 8 bases aligning to TRBD2. The CDR3 covers 15 residues. The germline V gene has CDR1 SGHKS and CDR2 YYEKEE (reference sequence). V lost 4 bases and J lost 6; bases outside the gene matches: 8. The chain's CDR3 is CASSISGMWPGELFF. For the CDR3, the DNA is TGTGCCAGCAGCATTAGCGGGATGTGGCCCGGGGAGCTGTTTTTT.

This chain joins TRBV9 and TRBJ2-1; TRBD2 matches at 8 bases. From germline, CDR1 is SGDLS and CDR2 YYNGEE. V was clipped by 0 bases and J by 7 bases; unmatched bases: 3. CDR3 length: 14 residues. This chain's CDR3 is CASSVVAGINEQFF. Written as DNA, the CDR3 is TGTGCCAGCAGCGTAGTAGCGGGAATTAATGAGCAGTTCTTC.

V gene TRBV10-3 combines with J gene TRBJ1-4, with D maybe TRBD1 (6 bases). Germline lookup yields CDR1 ENHRY and CDR2 SYGVKD. The CDR3 is made up of 16 amino acids. Trimming stripped 4 bases from V and 0 bases from J, with 12 bases between. CDR3 region: CAISAMPGATNEKLFF. The CDR3 DNA reads TGTGCCATCAGTGCGATGCCAGGGGCAACTAATGAAAAACTGTTTTTT.

The V and J genes are TRBV30 and TRBJ1-2; D call uncertain. The CDR3 sequence is 11 residues long. Trimming shortened V by 0 bases and J by 10 bases, and 9 bases separated the two germline ends. The germline V gene has CDR1 GTSNPN and CDR2 SVGIG (reference sequence). CDR3 DNA: TGTGCCTGGAGTGTTCGTTTAGCCTACACCTTC. As protein: CAWSVRLAYTF.